This T cell receptor beta chain originates from a study of blood T cell repertoires in COVID-19. Study-wide context: Both acute and convalescent COVID-19 samples were obtained from the United States, Italy and Spain. T cells, B-cell-depleted T cells, or PBMCs provided the cDNA or gDNA that served as material.

Per the authors' pipeline: Amplified reference gene primers provided the basis for estimating nucleated cell counts. TCRdb keeps only in-frame clones here, not all; method: immunoSEQ multiplex PCR. The D gene and trimming were derived from the DNA, and the V and J assignments and clone size from that table. Of tens of thousands of clones listed, roughly 90% were seen once; the top ten hold more than 3%. Germline V gives CDR1 SGDLS, CDR2 YYNGEE. CDR3 length equals 14 residues. Between the trimmed V and J ends, which lost 0 bases and 4 bases, there was a span of 10 bases. The origin of this receptor is a human donor in a cohort sampled during active COVID-19. Sequencing input: peripheral blood. The chain recombines TRBV9 with TRBJ1-1; D not resolved. CDR3 nucleotides: TGTGCCAGCAGCGTAGCTGCGGGCGGCACTGAAGCTTTCTTT. As protein: CASSVAAGGTEAFF.